A single sample is the source of the 7 T cell receptor beta chains below, sequenced in a study of blood T cell repertoires in COVID-19 (dated by TCRdb to the early 2020s). The library was built by means of the immunoSEQ multiplex PCR assay. Here the immuneACCESS table is served through TCRdb, limited to in-frame sequences with V and J called. Missing clones are a known gap in these copies; in checked studies unresolved V genes cover under half, and the rest lacks a known reason. The sample table lists 250,000 or so clones, about 80% of them with a count of one. The ten largest clones capture 3.4% of the sample. The specimen sequenced was PBMCs or T cells enriched from blood (not recorded which). These receptors were obtained from a man aged 45 to 65 who had recovered from COVID-19.

The rearrangement joins TRBV19 to TRBJ2-7; TRBD1 agrees at 8 bases. The CDR3 sequence is 13 residues long. Germline trimming cut 5 bases from V and 8 bases from J; bases unmatched to any gene: 8. Germline lookup yields CDR1 LNHDA and CDR2 SQIVND (reference sequence). The CDR3 nucleotides read TGTGCCAGTAGTCGGGACAGGAGTATACAGCAGTACTTC. Amino acid sequence: CASSRDRSIQQYF.

V and J are TRBV7-8 and TRBJ2-4, with 10 positions matching TRBD2. Germline V gene lookup returns CDR1 SGHVS and CDR2 FQNEAQ. The CDR3 extends over 19 amino acids. The trim removed 1 base at V and 3 bases at J, leaving 12 bases unmatched. The CDR3 loop reads CASSLGASGGRLLKNIQYF. The CDR3 DNA is TGTGCCAGCAGCTTAGGGGCTAGCGGGGGCCGCCTACTCAAAAACATTCAGTACTTC. Based on the CDR3 plus reference TRBV7-8 and TRBJ2-4, the full variable domain is GAGVSQSPRYKVAKRGQDVALRCDPISGHVSLFWYQQALGQGPEFLTYFQNEAQLDKSGLPSDRFFAERPEGSVSTLKIQRTQQEDSAVYLCASSLGASGGRLLKNIQYFGAGTRLSVL.

The rearrangement uses TRBV18 and TRBJ1-4; 11 bases align to TRBD1. The trim removed 6 bases at V and 2 bases at J, leaving 14 bases unmatched. CDR3 length: 19 amino acids. CDR1 and CDR2 (germline): KGHSH, LQKENI. CDR3 residues: CASSSSAGTGGFTNEKLFF. CDR3 nucleotides: TGTGCCAGCTCGTCCTCCGCCGGGACAGGGGGTTTCACTAATGAAAAACTGTTTTTT.

This chain connects TRBV6-1 to TRBJ2-2; tentative D call: TRBD2 (6 bases). Trimming removed 0 bases from V and 0 bases from J, with 14 bases in between. Germline CDR1 MNHNS, CDR2 SASEGT. There are 18 residues in the CDR3. CDR3 DNA: TGTGCCAGCAGTGAAGCGCTAGTCGGGGGTACGAACACCGGGGAGCTGTTTTTT. It specifies CASSEALVGGTNTGELFF.

The gene calls are TRBV5-1 and TRBJ2-3, with D possibly TRBD1 on 6 matching bases. CDR1 SGHRS and CDR2 YFSETQ come from the germline V gene. The CDR3 totals 15 residues. V gave up 7 bases and J gave up 5 bases, with 20 bases separating them. In DNA, the CDR3 is TGCGCCAGCGGCAGAACAGGGTCTCAGGAAGATACGCAGTATTTT. Residues: CASGRTGSQEDTQYF.

This rearrangement joins TRBV6-5 to TRBJ2-2; D perhaps matches TRBD2 (6 bases). The CDR3 has 15 amino acids. CDR1 is MNHEY and CDR2 is SVGAGI in the germline V gene. V lost 10 bases and J 0 bases, leaving 15 bases between the germline ends. This CDR3 reads CATVRGKPNTGELFF. The CDR3 nucleotides are TGTGCCACCGTTCGCGGGAAACCGAACACCGGGGAGCTGTTTTTT.

This chain joins TRBV7-3 and TRBJ1-2; 7 bases are shared with TRBD1. Germline CDR1 reads SGHTA; CDR2 reads FQGTGA. V lost 5 bases and J lost 2; bases outside the gene matches: 8. The CDR3 is made up of 15 amino acids. CDR3 coding DNA: TGTGCCAGCAGCCCTACCGCAGGGGGAAACTATGGCTACACCTTC. This gives the protein CASSPTAGGNYGYTF.